This paragraph covers one T cell receptor beta chain sequence. Profiled with immunoSEQ multiplex PCR; TCRdb holds only in-frame clones, not every one. The table includes about 46,000 clones, approximately 89% detected once. The entry originates in a study of blood T cell repertoires in COVID-19. V gave up 0 bases and J gave up 5 bases; unmatched junction bases: 9. Germline assignment: CDR1 SGHTA and CDR2 FQGNSA. This CDR3 has 17 residues. The sequencing sample was made of peripheral blood. This TCR came from a man aged 50-60 years with acute or convalescent COVID-19. The chain recombines TRBV7-2 with TRBJ1-5; 8 bases agree with TRBD1. CDR3 amino acids: CASSLALDRVGYQPQHF. For the CDR3, the DNA is TGTGCCAGCAGCTTAGCCTTGGACAGGGTAGGGTATCAGCCCCAGCATTTT. Combining the CDR3 with reference TRBV7-2 and TRBJ1-5 gives the whole variable domain GAGVSQSPSNKVTEKGKDVELRCDPISGHTALYWYRQSLGQGLEFLIYFQGNSAPDKSGLPSDRFSAERTGGSVSTLTIQRTQQEDSAVYLCASSLALDRVGYQPQHFGDGTRLSIL.